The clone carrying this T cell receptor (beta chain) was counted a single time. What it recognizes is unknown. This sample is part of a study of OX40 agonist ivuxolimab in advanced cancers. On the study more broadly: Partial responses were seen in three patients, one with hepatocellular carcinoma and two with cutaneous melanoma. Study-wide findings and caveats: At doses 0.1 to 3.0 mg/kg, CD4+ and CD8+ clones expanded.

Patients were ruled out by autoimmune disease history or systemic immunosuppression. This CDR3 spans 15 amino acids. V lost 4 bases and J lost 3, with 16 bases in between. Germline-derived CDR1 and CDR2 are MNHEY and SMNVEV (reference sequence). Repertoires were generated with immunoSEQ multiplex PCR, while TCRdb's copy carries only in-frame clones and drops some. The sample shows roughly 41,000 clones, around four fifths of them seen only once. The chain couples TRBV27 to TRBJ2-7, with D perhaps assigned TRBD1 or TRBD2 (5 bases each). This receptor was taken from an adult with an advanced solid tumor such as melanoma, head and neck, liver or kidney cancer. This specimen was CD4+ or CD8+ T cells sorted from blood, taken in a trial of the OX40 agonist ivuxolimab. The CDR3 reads CASSYPGTHLYEQYF. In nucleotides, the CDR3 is TGTGCCAGCAGTTACCCCGGGACGCACCTCTACGAGCAGTACTTC.